Below, 11 T cell receptor beta chains from the same sample are listed, as sequenced in a study of T cell responses to AZD1222 COVID-19 vaccine. Here immunoSEQ multiplex PCR was the method, and the copy in TCRdb shows in-frame clones only, minus some. The repertoire includes some 150,000 clones, 91% of them detected once, and 4.5% to 6.5% sits in the top ten. The sequencing here drew on peripheral blood, taken on day 0 of AZD1222 vaccination. These receptors were obtained from an adult in good health.

The genes are TRBV5-1 and TRBJ2-3; 9 positions agree with TRBD1. Germline loops: CDR1 SGHRS, CDR2 YFSETQ. V trimming: 3 bases; J trimming: 2 bases; junction bases outside the gene matches: 10. The CDR3 spans 17 residues. CDR3 in DNA: TGCGCCAGCAGCTGGACAGGGGACGGGGGATACACAGATACGCAGTATTTT. Amino acid sequence: CASSWTGDGGYTDTQYF.

The J gene is TRBJ1-5, the V gene TRBV12-3 or TRBV12-4; TRBD1 agrees at 7 bases. Trimming took 6 bases from V and 7 from J; bases not matched to a gene: 6. The CDR3 runs 13 residues. CDR3 sequence reads: CASRRQGGQPQHF. The CDR3 DNA reads as TGTGCCAGCAGACGACAGGGTGGACAGCCCCAGCATTTT.

The chain employs TRBV20-1 and TRBJ1-1; 7 bases fit TRBD1. The CDR3 sequence is 15 residues long. Trimming removed 3 bases from V and 0 bases from J; junction bases left unmatched: 7. The germline CDR1 and CDR2 sequences are DFQATT and SNEGSKA (reference sequence). CDR3 in DNA: TGCAGTGCTAGTCAGGGGGGGTCCATGAACACTGAAGCTTTCTTT. It codes for CSASQGGSMNTEAFF.

The rearrangement joins TRBV2 to TRBJ2-7; 7 bases agree with TRBD1. Germline CDR1 is SNHLY and CDR2 is FYNNEI. With V trimmed by 5 bases and J by 5 bases, 12 bases remained unmatched. The CDR3 runs to 15 residues. CDR3 sequence: CASSRGGPFGDEQYF. CDR3 DNA: TGTGCCAGCAGTAGAGGGGGCCCCTTTGGCGACGAGCAGTACTTC.

The V and J genes are TRBV28 and TRBJ1-2; weak D call: TRBD1 (6 bases). Deletions cut 7 bases from V and 4 bases from J, with 13 bases between. The CDR3 is 13 residues long. The germline CDR1 and CDR2 sequences are MDHEN and SYDVKM. The DNA for the CDR3 is TGTGCCAGCACCCCGGGACAAGCCTATGGCTACACCTTC. The encoded protein is CASTPGQAYGYTF.

In this sample, this clone turned up a few times. This chain joins TRBV4-1 and TRBJ2-2, with 11 bases aligning to TRBD2. Germline-derived CDR1 and CDR2 are MGHRA and YSYEKL. Unmatched junction bases numbered 8, after V lost 4 bases and J lost 4 bases. This CDR3 contains 17 residues. The CDR3 DNA is TGCGCCAGCAGCCCCTCCCCGGGACTAGCGGCCACCGGGGAGCTGTTTTTT. This sequence encodes CASSPSPGLAATGELFF.

The chain recombines TRBV12-3 or TRBV12-4 with TRBJ1-6; D might be TRBD1 (5 bases). The CDR3 is made up of 12 amino acids. Trimming left V 8 bases short and J 11 bases short, with 13 bases between. CDR3 sequence (DNA): TGTGCCAGCGGAGTGGGGCCCCCACCCCTCCACTTT. It translates to CASGVGPPPLHF.

J is TRBJ2-3 and V is TRBV11-3, with TRBD2 matching over 12 bases. Trimming cost V 5 bases and J 3 bases; bases outside gene matches: 3. Germline CDR1 and CDR2: SGHNT and YENEEA. The length of the CDR3 is 15 residues. Written as DNA, the CDR3 is TGTGCCAGCAGCCCAGGGACTAGCGGGACAGATACGCAGTATTTT. This translates into CASSPGTSGTDTQYF.

The rearrangement links TRBV18 to TRBJ1-1; no clear D gene. Germline values: CDR1 KGHSH, CDR2 LQKENI. The CDR3 consists of 14 residues. Trimming removed 0 bases from V and 2 bases from J, with 7 bases in between. CDR3 amino acids: CASSPPAANTEAFF. The CDR3 DNA follows: TGTGCCAGCTCACCACCAGCAGCAAACACTGAAGCTTTCTTT.

The chain couples TRBV18 to TRBJ1-3; possible D gene TRBD1, 5 bases. V gave up 3 bases and J gave up 1 base, with 7 bases separating them. This CDR3 comprises 14 residues. Per the germline V gene, CDR1 is KGHSH and CDR2 is LQKENI. CDR3 amino acids: CASSPQGSGNTIYF. CDR3 bases: TGTGCCAGCTCACCGCAGGGTTCTGGAAACACCATATATTTT.

This chain joins TRBV14 and TRBJ1-1; 7 nucleotides line up with TRBD1. V shed 0 bases and J 1 base; nucleotides not matched to a gene: 2. Germline lookup yields CDR1 SGHDN and CDR2 FVKESK. The CDR3 runs 15 residues. CDR3 protein: CASSQEQGWNTEAFF. As DNA, the CDR3 is TGTGCCAGCAGCCAAGAACAGGGGTGGAACACTGAAGCTTTCTTT.